This TCR beta chain was observed in a study of T cell repertoires in cytomegalovirus infection. Study context: Both recently identified HLA-C-restricted and well-studied HLA-B-restricted CMV epitopes were used in the study.

Germline V gene lookup returns CDR1 MNHNS and CDR2 SASEGT. The CDR3 extends over 17 amino acids. With 2 bases clipped from V and 5 bases from J, the junction kept 9 bases outside the gene matches. Study results and limitations: Frequencies of public TCR beta families were cumulated, and this identified carriers of CMV plus the relevant HLA.

This clonotype was observed many times. No antigen is known for it. TCRdb reanalysed the reads using MiXCR and keeps one entry per CDR3 protein. The profile shows some 310,000 distinct CDR3 sequences, approximately 25% of them singletons. This chain uses TRBV6-1 with TRBJ2-1, with 10 bases lining up with TRBD2. The sequences come from cultured PBMCs, collected from culture after CMV antigen stimulation. The receptor comes from a human donor in good health (CMV status not recorded). Some clones in this sample may be carry-over from other donors' samples. The CDR3 sequence: CASSETPSGSGNNEQFF. In DNA form, the CDR3 reads TGTGCCAGCAGTGAAACCCCTAGCGGGAGTGGAAACAATGAGCAGTTCTTC.